This entry lists 7 T cell receptor beta chains sequenced from one sample in a study of blood T cell repertoires in COVID-19. Repertoires were generated with immunoSEQ multiplex PCR, while TCRdb's copy carries only in-frame clones and drops some. The data hold 250,000 to 300,000 clones, with approximately 86% observed a single time. Sequencing used peripheral blood. The receptor source for this set is a woman aged 45-65 years who had recovered from COVID-19.

Concerning this clone itself: One end of the junction does not line up with germline, which may come from a read error. The chain employs TRBV12-3 or TRBV12-4 and TRBJ2-3, with a possible D match to TRBD2 (6 bases). The CDR3 sequence is 12 residues long. CDR3 DNA sequence: TGTGCCAGCACTTTACGGGGGGATACGCAGTATTTT. Translated: CASTLRGDTQYF.

This chain connects TRBV28 to TRBJ1-1, with 7 bases aligning to TRBD1. The length of the CDR3 is 14 residues. Germline CDR1 MDHEN, CDR2 SYDVKM. The trim removed 7 bases at V and 1 base at J, leaving 6 bases unmatched. This chain's CDR3 is CASIAGGSNTEAFF. DNA for the CDR3: TGTGCCAGCATTGCAGGGGGTTCGAACACTGAAGCTTTCTTT. Full variable domain (rest looked up from reference TRBV28 and TRBJ1-1): DVKVTQSSRYLVKRTGEKVFLECVQDMDHENMFWYRQDPGLGLRLIYFSYDVKMKEKGDIPEGYSVSREKKERFSLILESASTNQTSMYLCASIAGGSNTEAFFGQGTRLTVV.

The chain joins TRBV5-4 to TRBJ2-4, with 7 bases that match TRBD2. CDR1 SGHNT and CDR2 YYREEE come from the germline V gene (reference sequence). V dropped 1 base and J dropped 6; count of bases not matched to a gene: 7. This CDR3 contains 15 residues. CDR3 in amino acids: CASSLFGAGVNIQYF. The CDR3 DNA reads TGTGCCAGCAGCTTGTTCGGGGCGGGGGTAAACATTCAGTACTTC.

The sample holds one count of this clone. The V and J genes are TRBV28 and TRBJ1-5; D call uncertain. CDR3 size: 11 residues. Trimming removed 3 bases at V and 15 bases at J, with 12 bases between. The V gene's germline CDR1 is MDHEN and CDR2 SYDVKM. The CDR3 nucleotides read TGTGCCAGCAGTTTTAATGGCCCAGGGCATTTT. Its protein is CASSFNGPGHF.

The genes are TRBV5-6 and TRBJ1-6, with 11 bases identical to TRBD1. Germline V gene data show CDR1 as SGHDT and CDR2 as YYEEEE. After removal of 3 bases from V and 6 bases from J, the junction contained 5 bases not matched to a gene. This CDR3 region has 16 residues. The CDR3, as DNA: TGTGCCAGCAGCTCGGACAGGGGGCGACGTAATTCACCCCTCCACTTT. Translating it yields CASSSDRGRRNSPLHF.

The genes are TRBV5-4 and TRBJ2-7; D is possibly TRBD1 (5 bases). Trimming cost V 4 bases and J 2 bases, with 16 bases left between them. This CDR3 region has 15 residues. Germline CDR1 SGHNT, CDR2 YYREEE (reference sequence). The CDR3 nucleotides are TGTGCCAGCAGCGAAGGGGCTACCCTGACCTACGAGCAGTACTTC. Translating it yields CASSEGATLTYEQYF. The full variable domain, its missing parts supplied by reference TRBV5-4 and TRBJ2-7, is ETGVTQSPTHLIKTRGQQVTLRCSSQSGHNTVSWYQQALGQGPQFIFQYYREEENGRGNFPPRFSGLQFPNYSSELNVNALELDDSALYLCASSEGATLTYEQYFGPGTRLTVT.

J is TRBJ1-2 and V is TRBV5-1; 9 bases map to TRBD1. The CDR3 runs to 14 residues. The trim removed 4 bases at V and 4 bases at J, leaving 5 bases unmatched. CDR1 SGHRS and CDR2 YFSETQ come from the germline V gene. The CDR3 protein is CASSLSTGGYGYTF. The CDR3 DNA reads TGCGCCAGCAGCCTCTCGACAGGGGGCTATGGCTACACCTTC.